One T cell receptor (beta chain) is described in this entry. Its target is unknown. Compared with germline, one end of the junction differs, possibly owing to a read error. Full-length variable regions came from constant-region reverse primers plus semi-nested Nested Universal Primer A PCR. Via MiXCR, TCRdb re-called the 5' RACE reads, giving one row per CDR3 protein. The sample consists of around 50,000 distinct CDR3 sequences, 28% of them appearing once. CDR1 and CDR2 (germline): DFQATT, SNEGSKA (reference sequence). The CDR3 runs 13 residues. General study points: Tumor-infiltrating Treg TCR alpha and beta sequences overlapped most with tumor naive CD4+ T cells, then blood naive.

V usage is TRBV20-1 and J usage is TRBJ1-2, with 7 bases that match TRBD1. Sequencing was done on a sample of tumor-infiltrating memory CD4+ T cells sorted from the breast tumor. Regarding subset: memory CD4+ T cells, CD4+CD45RO+CD25-. The receptor's source is a female donor with breast cancer. CDR3 nucleotide sequence: TGCAGTGCCCCCGGGACAGAAAAGCATGGCTACCCCTTC. It translates to CSAPGTEKHGYPF.